The rows below give T cell receptor beta chains drawn from one sample of a study of human T cells and chemical hapten exposure. TCRdb independently ran MiXCR on the RACE reads; one entry per CDR3 protein. The sample lists some 380,000 distinct CDR3 sequences; more than 4.5% were seen once. The specimen was whole blood, collected in connection with sensitization to the hapten diphenylcyclopropenone (DPC). The receptors originated from a woman between 45 and 65 years old with alopecia areata. Some clones in this sample may be carry-over from other donors' samples. Each CDR3 is given with its conserved first and last residue. D genes are given only for firm matches. Clone size appears in some rows only: once, few, many, or a class for an expanded clone.

v_gene	d_gene	abundance	j_gene	CDR3aa	CDR3nt
TRBV2	NA	few	TRBJ2-1	CASSESGHNEQFF	TGTGCCAGCAGTGAGTCAGGGCACAATGAGCAGTTCTTC
TRBV6-2/TRBV6-3	NA	many	TRBJ2-5	CASSYGNVGTSYQETQYF	TGTGCCAGCAGTTACGGTAACGTAGGCACCTCGTACCAAGAGACCCAGTACTTC
TRBV20-1	TRBD1	many	TRBJ2-1	CSAPDRGRHEQFF	TGCAGTGCTCCCGACAGGGGGCGTCATGAGCAGTTCTTC
TRBV7-6	NA	few	TRBJ2-3	CASSSSSDVADTQYF	TGTGCCAGCAGCTCCTCTAGCGACGTGGCAGATACGCAGTATTTT
TRBV20-1	NA	NA	TRBJ2-3	CSAQSGLAPAKDTQYF	TGCAGTGCTCAGAGCGGGCTAGCTCCAGCGAAAGATACGCAGTATTTT
TRBV9	NA	NA	TRBJ2-3	CASSVGPGTSTDTQYF	TGTGCCAGCAGCGTAGGCCCAGGGACTAGCACAGATACGCAGTATTTT
TRBV21-1	NA	NA	TRBJ2-5	CASSKVGNQETQYF	TGTGCCAGCAGCAAAGTGGGAAATCAAGAGACCCAGTACTTC
TRBV7-8	TRBD1	many	TRBJ2-1	CASSGYNRGSYNEQFF	TGTGCCAGCAGCGGTTACAACAGGGGCTCCTACAATGAGCAGTTCTTC
TRBV5-4	NA	NA	TRBJ1-2	CASSLEGLADGYTF	TGTGCCAGCAGCTTGGAGGGATTGGCCGATGGCTACACCTTC
TRBV7-2	TRBD1	many	TRBJ2-5	CASSRDQPGQGLRETQYF	TGTGCCAGCAGCCGGGATCAACCGGGACAGGGTCTTCGGGAGACCCAGTACTTC
TRBV7-2	NA	many	TRBJ2-1	CASSRRPGGRGTYNEQFF	TGTGCCAGCAGCCGACGCCCTGGGGGGCGGGGGACCTACAATGAGCAGTTCTTC
TRBV6-2/TRBV6-3	NA	NA	TRBJ2-7	CASRDIARDYEQYF	TGTGCCAGCAGAGACATTGCGAGAGACTACGAGCAGTACTTC
TRBV6-5	NA	many	TRBJ2-7	CASSYSAGAYEQYF	TGTGCCAGCAGTTACTCTGCAGGTGCCTACGAGCAGTACTTC
TRBV11-2	TRBD2	many	TRBJ2-4	CAVTGGVGNIQYF	TGTGCCGTCACCGGGGGGGTTGGAAACATTCAGTACTTC
TRBV12-3/TRBV12-4	TRBD1	many	TRBJ1-1	CASSRQGMNTEAFF	TGTGCCAGCAGTCGACAGGGGATGAACACTGAAGCTTTCTTT
TRBV12-3/TRBV12-4	TRBD2	many	TRBJ2-1	CASRGTSGGNEQFF	TGTGCCAGCAGAGGGACTAGCGGGGGTAATGAGCAGTTCTTC
TRBV12-2	NA	many	TRBJ2-3	CASRRGWGLCTDTQYF	TGTGCAAGTCGCCGCGGATGGGGACTGTGCACAGATACGCAGTATTTT
TRBV7-6	TRBD2	many	TRBJ2-7	CASSLAAGGPFEQYF	TGTGCCAGCAGCTTAGCGGCGGGAGGGCCGTTCGAGCAGTACTTC
TRBV20-1	TRBD2	NA	TRBJ2-3	CSASSLAVGADTQYF	TGCAGTGCTAGTTCGCTAGCGGTGGGGGCAGATACGCAGTATTTT
TRBV10-3	NA	many	TRBJ1-1	CAISGAQNGLMNTEAFF	TGTGCCATCTCCGGAGCACAAAACGGGTTAATGAACACTGAAGCTTTCTTT
TRBV20-1	NA	many	TRBJ2-3	CSARDRGGGAFDTQYF	TGCAGTGCTAGAGATCGTGGGGGAGGCGCTTTTGATACGCAGTATTTT
TRBV14	TRBD2	many	TRBJ2-1	CASSRLAGGQAEQFF	TGTGCCAGCAGCCGACTAGCGGGAGGGCAGGCTGAGCAGTTCTTC
TRBV12-3/TRBV12-4	NA	many	TRBJ2-3	CASSLWVNQEYTDTQYF	TGTGCCAGCAGTTTATGGGTTAACCAGGAGTACACAGATACGCAGTATTTT
TRBV29-1	TRBD2	many	TRBJ2-7	CSVEVGTSRPYEQYF	TGCAGCGTTGAAGTGGGGACTAGCAGACCCTACGAGCAGTACTTC
TRBV5-4	NA	few	TRBJ2-1	CASSRFARMVDNEQFF	TGTGCCAGCAGCCGCTTCGCCAGGATGGTCGACAATGAGCAGTTCTTC